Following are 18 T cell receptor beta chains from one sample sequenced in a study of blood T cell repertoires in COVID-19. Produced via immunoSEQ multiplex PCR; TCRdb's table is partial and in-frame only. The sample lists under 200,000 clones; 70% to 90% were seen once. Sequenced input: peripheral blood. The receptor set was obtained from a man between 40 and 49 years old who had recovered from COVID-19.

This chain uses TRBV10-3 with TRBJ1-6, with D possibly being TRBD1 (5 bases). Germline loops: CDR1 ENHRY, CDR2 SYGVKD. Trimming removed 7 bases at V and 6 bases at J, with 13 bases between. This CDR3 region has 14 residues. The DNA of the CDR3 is TGTGCCATCAAGGGGCACAGTGCTAATTCACCCCTCCACTTT. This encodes CAIKGHSANSPLHF.

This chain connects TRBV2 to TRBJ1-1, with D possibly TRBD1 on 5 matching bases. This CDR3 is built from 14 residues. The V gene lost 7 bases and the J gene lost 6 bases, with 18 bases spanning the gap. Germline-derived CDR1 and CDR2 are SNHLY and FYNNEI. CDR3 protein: CASTRKEGSAEAFF. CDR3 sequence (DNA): TGTGCCAGCACCCGGAAGGAGGGGAGCGCTGAAGCTTTCTTT.

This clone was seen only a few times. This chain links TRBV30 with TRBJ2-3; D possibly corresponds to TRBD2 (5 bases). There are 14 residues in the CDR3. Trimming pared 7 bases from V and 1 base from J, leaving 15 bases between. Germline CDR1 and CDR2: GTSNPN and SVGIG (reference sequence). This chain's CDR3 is CASNGGLGTDTQYF. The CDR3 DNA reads TGTGCCTCGAACGGCGGACTGGGCACAGATACGCAGTATTTT.

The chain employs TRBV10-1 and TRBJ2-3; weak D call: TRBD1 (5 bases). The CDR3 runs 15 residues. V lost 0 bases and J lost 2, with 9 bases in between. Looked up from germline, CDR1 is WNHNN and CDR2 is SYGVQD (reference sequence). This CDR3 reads CASSESGRITDTQYF. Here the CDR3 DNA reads TGCGCCAGCAGTGAGTCGGGGCGTATCACAGATACGCAGTATTTT.

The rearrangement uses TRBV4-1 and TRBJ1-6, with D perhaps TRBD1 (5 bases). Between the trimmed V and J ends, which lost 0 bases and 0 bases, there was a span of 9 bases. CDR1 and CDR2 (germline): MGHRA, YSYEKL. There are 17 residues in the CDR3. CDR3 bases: TGCGCCAGCAGCCAAGAGGGGAGGGGCTCCTATAATTCACCCCTCCACTTT. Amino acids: CASSQEGRGSYNSPLHF.

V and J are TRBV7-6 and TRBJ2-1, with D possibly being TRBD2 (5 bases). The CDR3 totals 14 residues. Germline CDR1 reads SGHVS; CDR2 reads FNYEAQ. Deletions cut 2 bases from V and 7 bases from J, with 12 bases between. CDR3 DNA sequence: TGTGCCAGCAGCTTAAATCCTAGCCGAAATGAGCAGTTCTTC. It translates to CASSLNPSRNEQFF.

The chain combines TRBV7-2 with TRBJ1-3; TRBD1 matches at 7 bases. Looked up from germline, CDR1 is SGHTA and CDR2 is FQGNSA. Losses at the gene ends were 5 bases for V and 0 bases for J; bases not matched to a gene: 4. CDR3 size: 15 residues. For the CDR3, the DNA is TGTGCCAGCAGCCGTACAGGGGCCTCTGGAAACACCATATATTTT. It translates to CASSRTGASGNTIYF.

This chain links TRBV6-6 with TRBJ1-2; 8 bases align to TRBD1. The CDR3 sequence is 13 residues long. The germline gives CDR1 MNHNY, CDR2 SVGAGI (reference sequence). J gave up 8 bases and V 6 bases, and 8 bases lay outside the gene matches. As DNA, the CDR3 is TGTGCCAGCAGAGAAACAGGGGGTTGGGGCTACACCTTC. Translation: CASRETGGWGYTF.

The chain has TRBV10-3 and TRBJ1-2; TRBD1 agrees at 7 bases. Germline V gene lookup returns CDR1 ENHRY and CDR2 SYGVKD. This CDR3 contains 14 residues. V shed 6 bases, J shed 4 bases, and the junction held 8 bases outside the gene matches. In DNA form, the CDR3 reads TGTGCCATCAGACCGGACAGGATCGGCTATGGCTACACCTTC. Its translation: CAIRPDRIGYGYTF.

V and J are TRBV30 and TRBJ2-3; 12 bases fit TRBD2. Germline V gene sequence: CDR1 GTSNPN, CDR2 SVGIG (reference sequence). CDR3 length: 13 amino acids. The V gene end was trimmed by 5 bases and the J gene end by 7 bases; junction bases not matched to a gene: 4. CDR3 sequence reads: CAWDGLAGNTQYF. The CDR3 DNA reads TGTGCCTGGGATGGACTAGCGGGGAATACGCAGTATTTT.

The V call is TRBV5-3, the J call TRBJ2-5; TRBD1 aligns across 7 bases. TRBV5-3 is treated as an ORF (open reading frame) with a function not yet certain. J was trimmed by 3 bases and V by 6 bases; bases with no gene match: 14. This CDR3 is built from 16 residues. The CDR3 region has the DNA TGTGCCAGAACCTTAAAACCTTGGACAGGCAAAGAGACCCAGTACTTC. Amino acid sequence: CARTLKPWTGKETQYF.

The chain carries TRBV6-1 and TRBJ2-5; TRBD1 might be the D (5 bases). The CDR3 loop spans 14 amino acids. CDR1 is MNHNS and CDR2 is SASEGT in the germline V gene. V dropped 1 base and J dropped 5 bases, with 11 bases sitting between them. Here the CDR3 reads CASSEDRFPETQYF. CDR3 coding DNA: TGTGCCAGCAGTGAAGACAGGTTCCCCGAGACCCAGTACTTC.

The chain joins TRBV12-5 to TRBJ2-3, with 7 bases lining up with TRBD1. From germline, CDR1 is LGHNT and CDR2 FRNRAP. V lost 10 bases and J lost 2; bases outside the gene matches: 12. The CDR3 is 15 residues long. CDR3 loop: CATGLRGPHTDTQYF. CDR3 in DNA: TGTGCTACCGGGTTAAGGGGGCCACACACAGATACGCAGTATTTT.

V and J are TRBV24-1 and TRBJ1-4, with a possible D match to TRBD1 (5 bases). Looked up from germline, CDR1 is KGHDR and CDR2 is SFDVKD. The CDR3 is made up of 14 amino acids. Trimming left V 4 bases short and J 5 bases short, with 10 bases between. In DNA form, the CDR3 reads TGTGCCACCAGTGAGACGGGGGGGAATGAAAAACTGTTTTTT. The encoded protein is CATSETGGNEKLFF.

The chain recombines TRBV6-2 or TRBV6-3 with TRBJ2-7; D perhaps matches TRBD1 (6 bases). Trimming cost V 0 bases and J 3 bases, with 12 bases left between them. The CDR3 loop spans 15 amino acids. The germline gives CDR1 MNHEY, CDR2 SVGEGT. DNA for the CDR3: TGTGCCAGCAGTTACTCGACCTTCAGGGGCTACGAGCAGTACTTC. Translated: CASSYSTFRGYEQYF.

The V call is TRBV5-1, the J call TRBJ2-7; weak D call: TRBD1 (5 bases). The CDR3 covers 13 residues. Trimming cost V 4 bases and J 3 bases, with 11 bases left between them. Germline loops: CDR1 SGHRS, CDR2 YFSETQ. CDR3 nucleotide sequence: TGCGCCAGCAGCCTTCAGACAGACTACGAGCAGTACTTC. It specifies CASSLQTDYEQYF.

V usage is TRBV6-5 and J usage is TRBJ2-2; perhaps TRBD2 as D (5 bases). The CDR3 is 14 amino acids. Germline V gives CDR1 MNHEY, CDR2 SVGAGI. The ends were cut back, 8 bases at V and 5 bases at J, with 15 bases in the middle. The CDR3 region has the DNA TGTGCCAGCGGCCGCGGAGCGGTGACCGGGGAGCTGTTTTTT. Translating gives CASGRGAVTGELFF.

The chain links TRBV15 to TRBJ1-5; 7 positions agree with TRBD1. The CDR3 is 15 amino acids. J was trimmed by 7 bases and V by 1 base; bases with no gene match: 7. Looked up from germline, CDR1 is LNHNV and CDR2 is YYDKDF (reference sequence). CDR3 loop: CATSRVDRAGQPQHF. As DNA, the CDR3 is TGTGCCACCAGCAGAGTCGACAGGGCGGGGCAGCCCCAGCATTTT.